This entry concerns a single T cell receptor beta chain. This CDR3 is also generated by other DNA sequences in the sample. This sample was taken from a study of shared clonotypes between healthy human individuals. CD45RO-negative, CCR7-positively selected cells formed the naive CD8 fraction, excluding terminally differentiated effector memory CD45RA+ cells. V gave up 5 bases and J gave up 5 bases, with 4 bases separating them. The length of the CDR3 is 10 residues. The germline V gene has CDR1 DFQATT and CDR2 SNEGSKA (reference sequence). At the deep level, the assay was run. This table comes from immunoSEQ multiplex PCR, and its TCRdb copy is limited to in-frame clones, with some not included. Among about 2.1 million clones listed, 90% to 95% were seen once.

This rearrangement joins TRBV20-1 to TRBJ2-1; D ambiguous. The source is a young man in good health. Some clones in this sample may be carry-over from other donors' samples. Sequenced input: naive CD8+ T cells from PBMCs. DNA of the CDR3: TGCAGTGCTGGGGACAATGAGCAGTTCTTC. Amino acid sequence: CSAGDNEQFF.